The rows below give T cell receptor beta chains drawn from one sample of a study of blood T cell repertoires in COVID-19. TCRdb's copy holds only in-frame clones and misses some; the assay was immunoSEQ multiplex PCR. The data show 50,000 to 55,000 clones, 70% to 85% seen once. Source material: peripheral blood. The receptors were gathered from a human donor in a cohort sampled during active COVID-19. The CDR3 runs from the conserved cysteine through the conserved F or W.

J	length	V	CDR3
TRBJ2-7	13	TRBV10-2	CATDGGATYEQYF
TRBJ2-7	15	TRBV7-8	CASSGRGQGAKEQYF
TRBJ1-2	15	TRBV19	CASSSPGLSNYGYTF
TRBJ2-7	17	TRBV28	CASSLLASGFYSYEQYF
TRBJ2-7	15	TRBV10-3	CAISESVRGSHEQYF
TRBJ2-3	16	TRBV6-1	CASSDRGLASTDTQYF
TRBJ2-7	15	TRBV9	CASSVGRGSPYEQYF
TRBJ2-3	13	TRBV9	CASSLSSTDTQYF
TRBJ2-1	11	TRBV19	CASSIGAGKFF
TRBJ1-3	17	TRBV19	CASSSPLRRFSGNTIYF
TRBJ2-7	15	TRBV5-1	CASSLPAGSSYEQYF
TRBJ1-4	15	TRBV2	CASRDRGDTNEKLFF
TRBJ2-3	18	TRBV7-9	CASSSIGVGGGGTDTQYF
TRBJ2-1	16	TRBV7-6	CASSLVSSGDYNEQFF
TRBJ1-2	13	TRBV5-5	CASSLDINYGYTF
TRBJ2-1	15	TRBV27	CASSWTSGRAGEQFF
TRBJ2-5	16	TRBV6-1	CASSERASGTGETQYF
TRBJ1-4	15	TRBV4-3	CASSLTGFEGEKLFF
TRBJ1-2	14	TRBV6-2/TRBV6-3	CASSLNQGARGYTF
TRBJ2-2	13	TRBV5-6	CASSFLPTGELFF
TRBJ1-1	13	TRBV6-5	CASSLQGATEAFF
TRBJ2-2	15	TRBV7-9	CASSPGGANTGELFF
TRBJ1-4	15	TRBV28	CASSLQSTSYEKLFF
TRBJ2-5	14	TRBV18	CASSPGGGEETQYF
TRBJ1-1	16	TRBV18	CASSPRAAGGNTEAFF
TRBJ1-2	11	TRBV29-1	CSVFTSYGYTF
TRBJ2-5	15	TRBV5-1	CASRRSGGSVETQYF
TRBJ2-4	12	TRBV28	CASSLKGNIQYF
TRBJ1-1	15	TRBV2	CASSEALRVSFEAFF
TRBJ2-2	17	TRBV2	CASSDGLAGGSTGELFF
TRBJ2-7	14	TRBV19	CASSIGTGVFQQYF
TRBJ2-3	14	TRBV6-5	CASTGQGGVDTQYF
TRBJ2-7	16	TRBV11-2	CASSPSGDRGLHEQYF
TRBJ2-3	13	TRBV5-8	CASSLFRTDTQYF
TRBJ1-6	13	TRBV29-1	CSVASGQNSPLHF
TRBJ1-1	12	TRBV12-5	CASGLSPFEAFF
TRBJ1-3	17	TRBV5-6	CASRLGQGPYSGNTIYF